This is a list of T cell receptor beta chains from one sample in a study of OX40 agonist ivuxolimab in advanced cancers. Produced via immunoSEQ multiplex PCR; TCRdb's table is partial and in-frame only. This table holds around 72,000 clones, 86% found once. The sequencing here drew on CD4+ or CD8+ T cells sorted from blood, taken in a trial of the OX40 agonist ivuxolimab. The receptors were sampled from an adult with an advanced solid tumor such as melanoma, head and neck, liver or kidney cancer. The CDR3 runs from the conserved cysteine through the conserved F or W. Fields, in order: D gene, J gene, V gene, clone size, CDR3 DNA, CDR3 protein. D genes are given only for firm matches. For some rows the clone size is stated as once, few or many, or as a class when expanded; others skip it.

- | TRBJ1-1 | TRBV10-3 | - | TGTGCCATCAGTGGTTCCCTTATGGGTGAAGCTTTCTTT | CAISGSLMGEAFF
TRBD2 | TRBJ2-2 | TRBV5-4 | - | TGTGCCAGCAGCTCGGGGGGGACGAGGACCGGGGAGCTGTTTTTT | CASSSGGTRTGELFF
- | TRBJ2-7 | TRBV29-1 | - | TGCAGCGTTGAAGTCCAGGGACTCTACGAGCAGTACTTC | CSVEVQGLYEQYF
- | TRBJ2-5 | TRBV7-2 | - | TGTGCCAGCAGTTTCTCGTCCGGGGTCCAAGAGACCCAGTACTTC | CASSFSSGVQETQYF
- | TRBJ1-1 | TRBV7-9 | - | TGTGCCAGCAGCGTACTACGAGCGGTGGACACTGAAGCTTTCTTT | CASSVLRAVDTEAFF
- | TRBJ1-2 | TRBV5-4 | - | TGTGCCAGCAGCTTTGAGGGAGGGTACTATGGCTACACCTTC | CASSFEGGYYGYTF
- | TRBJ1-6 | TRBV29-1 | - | TGCAGCGTCGCCTTCGAGCGGGGTTCACCCCTCCACTTT | CSVAFERGSPLHF
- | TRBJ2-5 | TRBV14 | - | TGTGCCAGCAGCCGAAGGATCAATCCCCAAGAAGAGACCCAGTACTTC | CASSRRINPQEETQYF
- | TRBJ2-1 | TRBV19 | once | TGTGCCAGTAGTATTGGACCTAGTTGGCCCGACCCATACAATGAGCAGTTCTTC | CASSIGPSWPDPYNEQFF
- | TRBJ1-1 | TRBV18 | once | TGTGCCAGCTCACCCCAAAGGGGAGGGAAGAGGAACACTGAAGCTTTCTTT | CASSPQRGGKRNTEAFF
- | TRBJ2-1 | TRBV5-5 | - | TGTGCCAGCAGCTCCCGTCCAGGTGGGGTAAATGAGCAGTTCTTC | CASSSRPGGVNEQFF
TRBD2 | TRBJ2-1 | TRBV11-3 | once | TGTGCCAGCAGCCCCAGCGGGGGGAGCTCCTACAATGAGCAGTTCTTC | CASSPSGGSSYNEQFF
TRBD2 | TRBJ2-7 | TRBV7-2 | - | TGTGCCAGCAGCTTACTAGCGGGTTACAAGCAGTACTTC | CASSLLAGYKQYF
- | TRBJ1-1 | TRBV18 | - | TGTGCCAGCTCACTAAAGGACCTGGACACTGAAGCTTTCTTT | CASSLKDLDTEAFF
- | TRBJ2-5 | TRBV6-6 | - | TGTGCCAGCAGTTACTCGAGGGAGACCCAGTACTTC | CASSYSRETQYF
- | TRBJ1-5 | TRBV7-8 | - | TGTGCCAGCAGTGTGTCGGAAGGTCAGCCCCAGCATTTT | CASSVSEGQPQHF
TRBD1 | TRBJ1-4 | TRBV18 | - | TGTGCCAGCTCACCAGCGACAGGGTTCGCAACTAATGAAAAACTGTTTTTT | CASSPATGFATNEKLFF
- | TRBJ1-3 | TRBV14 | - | TGTGCCAGCAGCCAAGAAAGGGGCCCGGGCGCCACCATATATTTT | CASSQERGPGATIYF
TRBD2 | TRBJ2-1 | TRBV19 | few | TGTGCCAGTAGTATAGATAGCGGGAATCTGAATGAGCAGTTCTTC | CASSIDSGNLNEQFF
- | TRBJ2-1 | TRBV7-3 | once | TGTGCCAGCAGCCCCTACGGGACAATGGGGGATGAGCAGTTCTTC | CASSPYGTMGDEQFF
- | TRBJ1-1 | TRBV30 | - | TGTGCCTGGGTCCCGTGGAACACTGAAGCTTTCTTT | CAWVPWNTEAFF
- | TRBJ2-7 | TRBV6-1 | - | TGTGCCAGCATTAACAAGGGGACGAACTACGAGCAGTACTTC | CASINKGTNYEQYF
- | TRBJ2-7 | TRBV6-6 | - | TGTGCCAGCAGTTGGGGGGACAGAGGGCGGTACGAGCAGTACTTC | CASSWGDRGRYEQYF
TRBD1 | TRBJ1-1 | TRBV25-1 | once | TGTGCCAGCAGTGATCCATCCGGGACAGGTAACACTGAAGCTTTCTTT | CASSDPSGTGNTEAFF
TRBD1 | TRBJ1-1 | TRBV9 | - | TGTGCCAGCAGCGCGTCAGGGGGACGAAGGACTGAAGCTTTCTTT | CASSASGGRRTEAFF
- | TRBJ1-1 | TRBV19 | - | TGTGCCAGTAGTCCCCGGACCCAGGGGACTGAAGCTTTCTTT | CASSPRTQGTEAFF
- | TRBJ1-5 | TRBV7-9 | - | TGTGCCAGCAGCTTAGTTGGGGGGGATCAGCCCCAGCATTTT | CASSLVGGDQPQHF
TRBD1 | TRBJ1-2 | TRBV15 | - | TGTGCCACCAGCAGAGAGGGACAGGGCCGGGGCTACACCTTC | CATSREGQGRGYTF
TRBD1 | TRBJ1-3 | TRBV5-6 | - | TGTGCCAGCAGCTTCGACAGGGCCCTCTCTGGAAACACCATATATTTT | CASSFDRALSGNTIYF
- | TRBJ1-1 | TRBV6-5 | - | TGTGCCAGCAGTTACCGTGGGGGAAACACTGAAGCTTTCTTT | CASSYRGGNTEAFF
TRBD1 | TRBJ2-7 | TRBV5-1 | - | TGCGCCAGCATGGACCCCGGGACAGGGGTTGCCTACGAGCAGTACTTC | CASMDPGTGVAYEQYF
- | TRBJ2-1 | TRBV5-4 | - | TGTGCCATTGCGGGTATTAGCTCCTACAATGAGCAGTTCTTC | CAIAGISSYNEQFF
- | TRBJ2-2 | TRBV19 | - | TGTGCCAGTGGGGCAAGAACCGGGGAGCTGTTTTTT | CASGARTGELFF
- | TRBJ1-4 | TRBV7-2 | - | TGTGCCAGCAGCTTAGAACAGGGAACTAATGAAAAACTGTTTTTT | CASSLEQGTNEKLFF
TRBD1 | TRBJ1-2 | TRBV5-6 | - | TGTGCCAGCAGGTTACAGGGGAATGGCTACACCTTC | CASRLQGNGYTF
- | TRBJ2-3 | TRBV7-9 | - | TGTGCCAGCGAGACGGGAATTAGCACAGATACGCAGTATTTT | CASETGISTDTQYF
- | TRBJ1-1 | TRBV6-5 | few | TGTGCCAGCAGCTTCCTGGGACGGAACACTGAAGCTTTCTTT | CASSFLGRNTEAFF
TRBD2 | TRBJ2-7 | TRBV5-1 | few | TGCGCCAGCAGCTTGAATAGCGGGGGACTCAACGAGCAGTACTTC | CASSLNSGGLNEQYF
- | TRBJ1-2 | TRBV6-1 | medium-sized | TGTGCCAGCAGTGATGTGGATCGCTCCTATGGCTACACCTTC | CASSDVDRSYGYTF
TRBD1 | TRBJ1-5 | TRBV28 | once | TGTGCCAGCAGGGAGAGAACAGGGGGCGCGGGTCAGCCCCAGCATTTT | CASRERTGGAGQPQHF
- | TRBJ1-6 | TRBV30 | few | TGTGCCTGGAGTGGGGGGGATTCACCCCTCCACTTT | CAWSGGDSPLHF
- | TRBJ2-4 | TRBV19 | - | TGTGCCAGTAGTTCGGGCGGAGGGGGAAACATTCAGTACTTC | CASSSGGGGNIQYF
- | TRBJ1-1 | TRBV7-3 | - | TGTGCCAGCAGCTTAGCAGGGACTGGCACTGAAGCTTTCTTT | CASSLAGTGTEAFF
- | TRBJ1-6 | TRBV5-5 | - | TGTGCCAGCAGCTTGGAGGGGCCGCTAAATTCACCCCTCCACTTT | CASSLEGPLNSPLHF
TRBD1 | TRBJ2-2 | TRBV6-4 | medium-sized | TGTGCCAGCAGCGGACAGGGGGACGGGGAGCTGTTTTTT | CASSGQGDGELFF
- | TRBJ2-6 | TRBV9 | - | TGTGCCAGCAGCCCGACAGGACAGCTATCTTTAACGTGGGCCAACGTCCTGACTTTC | CASSPTGQLSLTWANVLTF
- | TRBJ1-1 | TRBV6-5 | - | TGTGCCAGCATTGCACCAGGGGTAAACACTGAAGCTTTCTTT | CASIAPGVNTEAFF
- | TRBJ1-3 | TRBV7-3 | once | TGTGCCAGCAGCTTACTCGGTCCTGGAAACACCATATATTTT | CASSLLGPGNTIYF
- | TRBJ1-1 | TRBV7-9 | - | TGTGCCAGCAGCTTAGATGGGGGAGCTTTCTTT | CASSLDGGAFF
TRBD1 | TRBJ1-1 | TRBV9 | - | TGTGCCAGCAGCGTAGTTACAGGGGGCATTGCTTTCTTT | CASSVVTGGIAFF
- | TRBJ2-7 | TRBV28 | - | TGTGCCAGCAGCCGCCTCGGAGGATGGCGCGAGCAGTACTTC | CASSRLGGWREQYF
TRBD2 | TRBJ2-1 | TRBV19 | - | TGTGCCAGTCATCGGGGGGAGTCCTACAATGAGCAGTTCTTC | CASHRGESYNEQFF
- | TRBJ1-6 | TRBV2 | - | TGTGCCAGCAGGGACGGGAATTCACCCCTCCACTTT | CASRDGNSPLHF
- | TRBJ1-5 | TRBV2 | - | TGTGCCAGCAGTTTGGGTCAGCCCCAGCATTTT | CASSLGQPQHF
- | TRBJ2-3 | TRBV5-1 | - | TGCGCCAGCAGCTTGGAGGCAGGTCCCACAGATACGCAGTATTTT | CASSLEAGPTDTQYF
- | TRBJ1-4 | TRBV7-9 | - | TGTGCCAGCAGCAGACCAGTAGCAACTAATGAAAAACTGTTTTTT | CASSRPVATNEKLFF
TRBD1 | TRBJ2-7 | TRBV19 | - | TGTGCCAGTAGTCAGGGGGCAGGTTACGAGCAGTACTTC | CASSQGAGYEQYF